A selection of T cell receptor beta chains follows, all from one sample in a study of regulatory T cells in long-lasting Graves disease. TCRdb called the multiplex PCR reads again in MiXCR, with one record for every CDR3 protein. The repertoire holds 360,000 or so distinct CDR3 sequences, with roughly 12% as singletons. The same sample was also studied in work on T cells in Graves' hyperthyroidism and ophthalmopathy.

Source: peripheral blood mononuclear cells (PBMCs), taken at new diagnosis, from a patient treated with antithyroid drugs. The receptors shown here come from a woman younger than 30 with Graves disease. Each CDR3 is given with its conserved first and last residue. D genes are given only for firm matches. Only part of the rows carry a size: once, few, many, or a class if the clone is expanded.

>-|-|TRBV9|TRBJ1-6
CASSEEEATYNSPLHF
TGTGCCAGCAGCGAGGAGGAGGCTACCTATAATTCACCCCTCCACTTT
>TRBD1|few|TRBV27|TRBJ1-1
CASRDRRTKAFF
TGTGCCAGCAGGGACAGGAGAACTAAAGCTTTCTTT
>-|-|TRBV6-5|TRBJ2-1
CASSYASGGYEQFF
TGTGCCAGCAGTTACGCTTCGGGTGGCTATGAGCAGTTCTTC
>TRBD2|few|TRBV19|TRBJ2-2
CASKLAGAPRGRELFF
TGTGCCAGTAAACTAGCGGGGGCCCCCAGGGGCAGGGAGCTGTTTTTT
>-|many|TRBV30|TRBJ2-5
CAWGVSTYQETQYF
TGTGCCTGGGGAGTTTCTACGTACCAAGAGACCCAGTACTTC
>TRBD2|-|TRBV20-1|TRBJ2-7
CSARATPGTSGIYEQYF
TGCAGTGCTAGAGCCACCCCCGGGACTAGCGGGATCTACGAGCAGTACTTC
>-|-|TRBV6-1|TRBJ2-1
CASSTPQGGGSYNEQFF
TGTGCCAGCAGCACACCACAGGGTGGGGGATCCTACAATGAGCAGTTCTTC
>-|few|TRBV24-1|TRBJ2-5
CATGPGHF
TGTGCCACCGGACCGGGGCACTTC
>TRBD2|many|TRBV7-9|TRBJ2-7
CASSISGRASDEQYF
TGTGCCAGCAGCATTAGCGGGAGGGCTTCCGACGAGCAGTACTTC
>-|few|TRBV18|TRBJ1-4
CASSPWAPNEKLFF
TGTGCCAGCTCACCATGGGCACCTAATGAAAAACTGTTTTTT
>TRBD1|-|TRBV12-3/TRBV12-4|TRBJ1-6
CASRPGQLNSPLHF
TGTGCCAGCAGGCCGGGACAGTTAAATTCACCCCTCCACTTT
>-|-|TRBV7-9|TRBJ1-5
CASSFLSEYGQPQHF
TGTGCCAGCAGCTTCCTTTCCGAGTATGGTCAGCCCCAGCATTTT
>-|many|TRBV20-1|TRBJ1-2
CSARDGDFGYTF
TGCAGTGCTAGAGACGGGGACTTTGGCTACACCTTC
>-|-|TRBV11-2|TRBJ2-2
CASSLFLTAVNTGELFF
TGTGCCAGCAGCCTATTCTTGACAGCCGTGAACACCGGGGAGCTGTTTTTT
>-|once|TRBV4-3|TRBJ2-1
CASSPFTLSSYNEQFF
TGCGCCAGCAGCCCCTTTACTCTGAGCTCCTACAATGAGCAGTTCTTC
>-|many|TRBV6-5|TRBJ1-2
CASSYSRLIYGYTF
TGTGCCAGCAGTTACTCGAGACTGATCTATGGCTACACCTTC
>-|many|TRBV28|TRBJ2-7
CASSSQGSDYF
TGTGCCAGCAGCTCCCAGGGGTCAGACTACTTC
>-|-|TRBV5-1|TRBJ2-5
CASGSGERETQYF
TGCGCCAGCGGTTCGGGGGAGCGGGAGACCCAGTACTTC
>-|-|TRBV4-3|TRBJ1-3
CASSPDSVFGNTIYF
TGCGCCAGCAGCCCCGATTCGGTTTTTGGAAACACCATATATTTT
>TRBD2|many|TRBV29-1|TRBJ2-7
CSVVGGGSSYEQYF
TGCAGCGTTGTCGGCGGGGGTAGCTCCTACGAGCAGTACTTC
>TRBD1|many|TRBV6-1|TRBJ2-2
CASSLVYRGRRSGELFF
TGTGCCAGCAGTCTTGTATACAGGGGGCGCAGATCAGGGGAGCTGTTTTTT
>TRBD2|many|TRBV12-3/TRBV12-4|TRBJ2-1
CASSLAYTGGGEQFF
TGTGCCAGCAGTTTAGCTTACACGGGAGGGGGGGAGCAGTTCTTC
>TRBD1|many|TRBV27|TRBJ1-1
CASTRGDRVNTEAFF
TGTGCCAGCACCCGGGGCGACAGGGTTAACACTGAAGCTTTCTTT
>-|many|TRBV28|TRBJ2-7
CASSVAYEQYF
TGTGCCAGCAGTGTTGCCTACGAGCAGTACTTC
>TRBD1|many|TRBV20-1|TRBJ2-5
CSATDRGGETQYF
TGCAGTGCTACAGACAGGGGAGGAGAGACCCAGTACTTC
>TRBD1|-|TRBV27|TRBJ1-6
CASSSFRGPYSPLHF
TGTGCCAGCAGTTCCTTTAGGGGGCCTTATTCACCCCTCCACTTT
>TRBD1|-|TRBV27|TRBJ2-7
CASSLGTGALEQYF
TGTGCCAGCAGTTTGGGGACAGGAGCGCTTGAGCAGTACTTC
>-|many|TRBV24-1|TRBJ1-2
CATAGTGETNYGYTF
TGTGCCACCGCCGGGACGGGAGAAACTAACTATGGCTACACCTTC
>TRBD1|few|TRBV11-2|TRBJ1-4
CASSLHRGATNEKLFF
TGTGCCAGCAGCCTGCACAGGGGAGCAACTAATGAAAAACTGTTTTTT
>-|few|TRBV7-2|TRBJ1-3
CASSPYLQASSGNTIYF
TGTGCCAGCAGCCCTTATCTACAGGCGAGCTCTGGAAACACCATATATTTT
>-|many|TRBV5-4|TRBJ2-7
CASSFIGYEQYF
TGTGCCAGCAGCTTTATCGGTTACGAGCAGTACTTC
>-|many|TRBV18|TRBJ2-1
CASSPPSLLEQFF
TGTGCCAGCTCACCACCGAGTCTCCTTGAGCAGTTCTTC
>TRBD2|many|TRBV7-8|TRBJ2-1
CASSLATSTIGSYNEQFF
TGTGCCAGCAGCTTAGCGACTAGCACAATTGGGTCCTACAATGAGCAGTTCTTC
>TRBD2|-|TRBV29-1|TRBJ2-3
CSVVGTSGRAGADTQYF
TGCAGCGTTGTTGGGACTAGCGGGAGGGCCGGGGCAGATACGCAGTATTTT
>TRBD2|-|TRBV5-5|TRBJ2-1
CASSLFSGRPHEQFF
TGTGCCAGCAGCTTGTTTAGCGGGAGACCCCATGAGCAGTTCTTC
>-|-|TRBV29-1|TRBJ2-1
CSVQRASYNEQFF
TGCAGCGTCCAGAGGGCTAGTTACAATGAGCAGTTCTTC
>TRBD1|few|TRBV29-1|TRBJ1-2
CSAGDSLYYGYTF
TGCAGCGCAGGGGACAGTTTATACTATGGCTACACCTTC
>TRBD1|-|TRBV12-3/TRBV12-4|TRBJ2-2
CASSGRGLDTGELFF
TGTGCCAGCAGTGGAAGGGGGCTGGACACCGGGGAGCTGTTTTTT
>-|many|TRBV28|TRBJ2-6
CASKRGISGANVLTF
TGTGCCAGCAAGAGGGGGATCTCTGGGGCCAACGTCCTGACTTTC
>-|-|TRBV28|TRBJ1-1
CVSSYGEVGTEAFF
TGTGTCAGCAGTTATGGGGAGGTTGGGACTGAAGCTTTCTTT
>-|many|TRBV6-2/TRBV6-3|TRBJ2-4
CASSDHGEKNIQYF
TGTGCCAGCAGTGACCACGGCGAGAAAAACATTCAGTACTTC
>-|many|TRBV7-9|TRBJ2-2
CASSLALRATGELFF
TGTGCCAGCAGCTTAGCGCTGAGGGCTACCGGGGAGCTGTTTTTC
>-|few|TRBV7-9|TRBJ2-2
CASSVVWEETGELFF
TGTGCCAGCAGCGTTGTCTGGGAGGAGACCGGGGAGCTGTTTTTT
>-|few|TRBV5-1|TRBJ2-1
CASSLLSLGGAFGDEQFF
TGCGCCAGCAGCCTATTATCCCTTGGGGGGGCCTTCGGCGATGAGCAGTTCTTC
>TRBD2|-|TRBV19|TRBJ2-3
CASSHQWGGGADTQYF
TGTGCCAGTAGTCATCAATGGGGCGGGGGGGCGGATACGCAGTATTTT